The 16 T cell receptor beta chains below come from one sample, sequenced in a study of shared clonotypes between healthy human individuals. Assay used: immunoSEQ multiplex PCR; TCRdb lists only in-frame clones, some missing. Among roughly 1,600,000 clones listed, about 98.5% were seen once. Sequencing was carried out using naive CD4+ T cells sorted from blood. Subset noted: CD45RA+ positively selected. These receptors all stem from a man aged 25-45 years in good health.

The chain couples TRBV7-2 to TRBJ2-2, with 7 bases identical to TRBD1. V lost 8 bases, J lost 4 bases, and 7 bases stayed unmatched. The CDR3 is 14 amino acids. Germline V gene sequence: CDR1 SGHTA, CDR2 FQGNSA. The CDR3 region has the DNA TGTGCCAGCGGGGGACAGCCGGGCACCGGGGAGCTGTTTTTT. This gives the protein CASGGQPGTGELFF.

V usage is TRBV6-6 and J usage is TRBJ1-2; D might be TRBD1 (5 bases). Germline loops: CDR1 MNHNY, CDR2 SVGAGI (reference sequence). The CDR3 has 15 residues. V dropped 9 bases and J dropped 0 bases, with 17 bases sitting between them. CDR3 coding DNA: TGTGCCAGTCGGGAAGGGGATACCCCTAACTATGGCTACACCTTC. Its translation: CASREGDTPNYGYTF.

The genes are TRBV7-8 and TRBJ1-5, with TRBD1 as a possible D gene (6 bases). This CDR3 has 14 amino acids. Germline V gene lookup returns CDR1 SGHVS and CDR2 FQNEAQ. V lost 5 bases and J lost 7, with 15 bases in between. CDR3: CASSVGQIRQPQHF. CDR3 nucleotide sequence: TGTGCCAGCAGCGTAGGACAGATCCGCCAGCCCCAGCATTTT.

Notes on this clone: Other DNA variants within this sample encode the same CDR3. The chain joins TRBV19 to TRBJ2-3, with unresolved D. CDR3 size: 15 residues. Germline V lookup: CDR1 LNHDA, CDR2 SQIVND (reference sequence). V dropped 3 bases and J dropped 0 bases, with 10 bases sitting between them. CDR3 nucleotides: TGTGCCAGTAGTATTATCGGCGCTAGCACAGATACGCAGTATTTT. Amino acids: CASSIIGASTDTQYF.

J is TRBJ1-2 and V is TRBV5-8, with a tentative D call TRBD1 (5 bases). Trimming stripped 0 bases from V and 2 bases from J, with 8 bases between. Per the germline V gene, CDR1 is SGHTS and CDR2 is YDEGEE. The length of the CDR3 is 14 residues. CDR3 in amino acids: CASSLGAGNYGYTF. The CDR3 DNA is TGTGCCAGCAGCTTGGGGGCAGGGAACTATGGCTACACCTTC. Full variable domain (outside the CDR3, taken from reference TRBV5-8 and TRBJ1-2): EAGVTQSPTHLIKTRGQQATLRCSPISGHTSVYWYQQALGLGLQFLLWYDEGEERNRGNFPPRFSGRQFPNYSSELNVNALELEDSALYLCASSLGAGNYGYTFGSGTRLTVV.

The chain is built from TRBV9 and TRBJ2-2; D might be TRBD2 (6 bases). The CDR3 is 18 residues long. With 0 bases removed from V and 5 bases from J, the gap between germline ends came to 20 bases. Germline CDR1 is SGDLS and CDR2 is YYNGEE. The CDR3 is CASSVEVTSLLETGELFF. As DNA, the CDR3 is TGTGCCAGCAGCGTAGAGGTGACTAGTCTTTTGGAGACCGGGGAGCTGTTTTTT.

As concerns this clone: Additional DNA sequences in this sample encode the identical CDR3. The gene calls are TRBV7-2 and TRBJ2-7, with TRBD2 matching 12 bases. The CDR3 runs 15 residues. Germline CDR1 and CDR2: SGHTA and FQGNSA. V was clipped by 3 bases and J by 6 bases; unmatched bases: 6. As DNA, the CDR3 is TGTGCCAGCAGCTTGGCTAGCGGGAGGGCCGGCGAGCAGTACTTC. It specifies CASSLASGRAGEQYF.

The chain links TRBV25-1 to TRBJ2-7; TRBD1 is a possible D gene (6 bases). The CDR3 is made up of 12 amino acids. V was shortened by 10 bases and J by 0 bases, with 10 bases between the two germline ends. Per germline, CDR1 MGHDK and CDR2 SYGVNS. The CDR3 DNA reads TGTGCCACACAGACAGGCTCCTACGAGCAGTACTTC. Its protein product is CATQTGSYEQYF.

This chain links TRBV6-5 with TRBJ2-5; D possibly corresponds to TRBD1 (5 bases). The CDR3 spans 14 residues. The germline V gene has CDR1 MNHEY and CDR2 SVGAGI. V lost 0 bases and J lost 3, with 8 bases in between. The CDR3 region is CASSYSRTKETQYF. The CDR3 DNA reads TGTGCCAGCAGTTACTCCCGGACAAAAGAGACCCAGTACTTC.

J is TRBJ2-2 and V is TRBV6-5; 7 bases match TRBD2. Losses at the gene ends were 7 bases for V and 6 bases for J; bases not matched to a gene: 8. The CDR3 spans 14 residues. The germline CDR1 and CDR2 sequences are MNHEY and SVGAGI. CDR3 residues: CASIPPGLPGELFF. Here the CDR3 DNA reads TGTGCCAGCATTCCCCCGGGACTACCCGGGGAGCTGTTTTTT.

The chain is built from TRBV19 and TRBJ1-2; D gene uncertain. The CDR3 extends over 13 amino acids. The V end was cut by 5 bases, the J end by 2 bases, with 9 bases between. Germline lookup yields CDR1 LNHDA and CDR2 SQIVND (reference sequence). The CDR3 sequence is CASSPRINYGYTF. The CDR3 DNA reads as TGTGCCAGTAGTCCCCGTATAAACTATGGCTACACCTTC. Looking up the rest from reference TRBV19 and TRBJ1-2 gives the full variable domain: DGGITQSPKYLFRKEGQNVTLSCEQNLNHDAMYWYRQDPGQGLRLIYYSQIVNDFQKGDIAEGYSVSREKKESFPLTVTSAQKNPTAFYLCASSPRINYGYTFGSGTRLTVV.

In DNA form, the CDR3 reads TGCGCCAGCAGTGAGTTACTAGCGGGAGTAGGGGGTGGCACAGATACGCAGTATTTT. Amino acids: CASSELLAGVGGGTDTQYF. The chain is built from TRBV10-2 and TRBJ2-3, with 11 positions matching TRBD2. The germline gives CDR1 WSHSY, CDR2 SAAADI. The CDR3 consists of 19 residues. J was trimmed by 1 base and V by 1 base; bases with no gene match: 10.

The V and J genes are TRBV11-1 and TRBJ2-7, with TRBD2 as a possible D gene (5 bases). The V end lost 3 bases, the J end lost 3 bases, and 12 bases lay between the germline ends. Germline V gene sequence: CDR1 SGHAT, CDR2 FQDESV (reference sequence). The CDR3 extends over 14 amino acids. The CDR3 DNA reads TGTGCCAGCAGCTTTGGGAGCAGGATCTACGAGCAGTACTTC. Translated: CASSFGSRIYEQYF.

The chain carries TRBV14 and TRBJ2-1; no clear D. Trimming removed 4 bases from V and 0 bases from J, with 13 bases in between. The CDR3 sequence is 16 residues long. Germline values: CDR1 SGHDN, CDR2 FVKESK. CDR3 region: CASSPRARSSYNEQFF. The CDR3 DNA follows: TGTGCCAGCAGCCCAAGAGCACGGAGCTCCTACAATGAGCAGTTCTTC.

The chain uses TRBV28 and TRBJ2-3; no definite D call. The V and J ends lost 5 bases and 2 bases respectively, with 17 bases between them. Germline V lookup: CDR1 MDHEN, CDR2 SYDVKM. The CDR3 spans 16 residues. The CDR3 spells CASSPPPLGYTDTQYF. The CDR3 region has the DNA TGTGCCAGCAGTCCCCCCCCCTTGGGCTACACAGATACGCAGTATTTT.

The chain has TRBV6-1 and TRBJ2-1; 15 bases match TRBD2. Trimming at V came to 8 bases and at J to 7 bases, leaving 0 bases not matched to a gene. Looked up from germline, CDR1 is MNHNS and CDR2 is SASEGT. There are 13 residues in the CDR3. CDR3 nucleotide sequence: TGTGCCAGCGGACTAGCGGGAGGGAATGAGCAGTTCTTC. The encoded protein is CASGLAGGNEQFF.